The 17 T cell receptor beta chains in this list originate from one sample, sequenced in a study of shared clonotypes between healthy human individuals. TCRdb's copy holds only in-frame clones and misses some; the assay was immunoSEQ multiplex PCR. The sample records just over 2,000,000 clones, about 95% being singletons. Naive CD8 cells lacked CD45RO and underwent positive selection for CCR7, leaving out terminally differentiated effector memory CD45RA+ cells. Sequenced material: naive CD8+ T cells sorted from blood. These receptors came from a man in his late teens or twenties in good health.

The CDR3 region is CASSQDWVAGEISYEQYF. For the CDR3, the DNA is TGCGCCAGCAGCCAAGATTGGGTAGCGGGAGAAATTTCCTACGAGCAGTACTTC. This rearrangement joins TRBV4-3 to TRBJ2-7, with 9 positions matching TRBD2. This CDR3 contains 18 residues. Unmatched junction bases numbered 10, after V lost 0 bases and J lost 1 base. Per the germline V gene, CDR1 is LGHNA and CDR2 is YSLEER.

With regard to this clone: This sample includes further DNA sequences coding for the same CDR3. The chain couples TRBV9 to TRBJ2-7; tentative D call: TRBD2 (6 bases). Deletions cut 2 bases from V and 3 bases from J, with 12 bases between. The CDR3 runs to 14 residues. Germline V gives CDR1 SGDLS, CDR2 YYNGEE. The CDR3 spells CASSVGGFGYEQYF. The CDR3 DNA follows: TGTGCCAGCAGCGTCGGGGGATTTGGCTACGAGCAGTACTTC.

The chain combines TRBV11-2 with TRBJ1-6, with a weak D call TRBD1 (5 bases). CDR3 length: 17 residues. In germline, CDR1 is SGHAT, CDR2 FQNNGV. Trimming removed 6 bases at V and 0 bases at J, with 15 bases between. The chain's CDR3 is CASSLEGPSSYNSPLHF. DNA of the CDR3: TGTGCCAGCAGTCTCGAGGGGCCGAGCTCCTATAATTCACCCCTCCACTTT.

The chain combines TRBV9 with TRBJ2-7; perhaps D is TRBD1 or TRBD2 (6 bases each). V shed 0 bases and J shed 2 bases, with 15 bases lying between them. Germline CDR1 SGDLS, CDR2 YYNGEE. The CDR3 has 16 residues. The CDR3 loop is CASSVARDGGPYEQYF. The CDR3 DNA sequence: TGTGCCAGCAGCGTAGCACGAGATGGGGGGCCCTACGAGCAGTACTTC. The full variable domain, with the rest looked up from reference TRBV9 and TRBJ2-7, is DSGVTQTPKHLITATGQRVTLRCSPRSGDLSVYWYQQSLDQGLQFLIQYYNGEERAKGNILERFSAQQFPDLHSELNLSSLELGDSALYFCASSVARDGGPYEQYFGPGTRLTVT.

CDR3 region: CASSEGLQTYEQYF. The CDR3 DNA reads TGTGCCAGCAGCGAGGGACTCCAAACCTACGAGCAGTACTTC. The genes are TRBV13 and TRBJ2-7, with D tentatively TRBD2 (6 bases). V was trimmed by 5 bases and J by 2 bases, leaving 13 bases between them. The CDR3 length is 14 residues. Looked up from germline, CDR1 is PRHDT and CDR2 is FYEKMQ (reference sequence).

Worth noting for this clone: This sample includes further DNA sequences coding for the same CDR3. The chain uses TRBV13 and TRBJ2-7; D possibly corresponds to TRBD2 (6 bases). CDR1 and CDR2 (germline): PRHDT, FYEKMQ (reference sequence). The CDR3 extends over 12 amino acids. V lost 5 bases and J lost 5, with 10 bases in between. The CDR3 DNA sequence: TGTGCCAGCAGCATCGGAGGGGACGAGCAGTACTTC. Translating gives CASSIGGDEQYF.

The chain couples TRBV10-2 to TRBJ2-5; no reliable D call. V gave up 5 bases and J gave up 0 bases, with 7 bases separating them. CDR3 length: 13 amino acids. Germline CDR1 is WSHSY and CDR2 is SAAADI. As DNA, the CDR3 is TGCGCCAGCAGTCAGGATAACCAAGAGACCCAGTACTTC. Translated: CASSQDNQETQYF.

This chain joins TRBV5-4 and TRBJ2-3, with D uncertain. This CDR3 comprises 11 residues. Trimming shortened V by 0 bases and J by 8 bases, and 4 bases separated the two germline ends. Germline V gene lookup returns CDR1 SGHNT and CDR2 YYREEE (reference sequence). The CDR3 nucleotides read TGTGCCAGCAGCTTGGGGCCTACGCAGTATTTT. Translated: CASSLGPTQYF. Drawing the rest from reference TRBV5-4 and TRBJ2-3, the complete variable domain is ETGVTQSPTHLIKTRGQQVTLRCSSQSGHNTVSWYQQALGQGPQFIFQYYREEENGRGNFPPRFSGLQFPNYSSELNVNALELDDSALYLCASSLGPTQYFGPGTRLTVL.

This clone came up once. This chain links TRBV5-6 with TRBJ2-5, with D perhaps matching TRBD1 (5 bases). Germline V gene lookup returns CDR1 SGHDT and CDR2 YYEEEE. The CDR3 length is 14 residues. V was shortened by 8 bases and J by 1 base, with 15 bases between the two germline ends. The CDR3 region is CASLQGRFQETQYF. The CDR3 DNA reads TGTGCCAGTCTGCAGGGTCGATTCCAAGAGACCCAGTACTTC.

This chain joins TRBV19 and TRBJ1-2; 9 nucleotides match TRBD1. The length of the CDR3 is 13 residues. Looked up from germline, CDR1 is LNHDA and CDR2 is SQIVND (reference sequence). V lost 10 bases to trimming and J lost 8 bases; unmatched junction nucleotides: 11. CDR3 sequence: CATTGTGQGGYTF. The CDR3 DNA sequence: TGTGCCACCACGGGGACAGGGCAGGGCGGCTACACCTTC. Variable domain in full (rest from reference TRBV19 and TRBJ1-2): DGGITQSPKYLFRKEGQNVTLSCEQNLNHDAMYWYRQDPGQGLRLIYYSQIVNDFQKGDIAEGYSVSREKKESFPLTVTSAQKNPTAFYLCATTGTGQGGYTFGSGTRLTVV.

The gene calls are TRBV10-2 and TRBJ2-4; D is ambiguous. Trimming pared 3 bases from V and 8 bases from J, leaving 11 bases between. Germline CDR1 reads WSHSY; CDR2 reads SAAADI. The CDR3 is made up of 13 amino acids. The CDR3 sequence: CASSEMGGDIQYF. DNA for the CDR3: TGCGCCAGCAGTGAAATGGGCGGTGACATTCAGTACTTC.

The V and J genes are TRBV7-6 and TRBJ1-5, with unresolved D. Between the trimmed V and J ends, which lost 1 base and 7 bases, there was a span of 5 bases. Germline V CDR1 and CDR2: SGHVS, FNYEAQ. The CDR3 is 12 amino acids. CDR3 loop: CASSLEGQPQHF. For the CDR3, the DNA is TGTGCCAGCAGCTTAGAGGGCCAGCCCCAGCATTTT.

The J gene is TRBJ2-2, the V gene TRBV10-3; TRBD1 is a possible D gene (6 bases). Deletions cut 3 bases from V and 4 bases from J, with 12 bases between. The V gene's germline CDR1 is ENHRY and CDR2 SYGVKD. This CDR3 is built from 15 residues. CDR3 protein: CAISDQGLATGELFF. Written as DNA, the CDR3 is TGTGCCATCAGTGATCAGGGGCTGGCCACCGGGGAGCTGTTTTTT.

This chain uses TRBV4-1 with TRBJ2-7; D call uncertain. Germline V gene data show CDR1 as MGHRA and CDR2 as YSYEKL. This CDR3 contains 15 residues. V lost 0 bases and J lost 2, with 11 bases in between. CDR3 DNA: TGCGCCAGCAGCCAAGATCACGGTGCCCCCTACGAGCAGTACTTC. This codes for CASSQDHGAPYEQYF.

The CDR3 coding sequence is TGTGCCGGCCTTACGGAGGGCGGGGAGCTGTTTTTT. Amino acids: CAGLTEGGELFF. This sequence joins TRBV30 and TRBJ2-2, with a weak D call TRBD2 (6 bases). The V and J ends lost 8 bases and 7 bases respectively, with 14 bases between them. The CDR3 contains 12 residues. CDR1 and CDR2 (germline): GTSNPN, SVGIG (reference sequence).

This chain uses TRBV7-9 with TRBJ2-5; 7 positions match TRBD1. Unmatched junction bases numbered 6, after V lost 6 bases and J lost 2 bases. CDR3 length: 14 residues. Per germline, CDR1 SEHNR and CDR2 FQNEAQ (reference sequence). This CDR3 is CASRNGTVQETQYF. The CDR3 DNA reads as TGTGCCAGCAGAAATGGGACAGTTCAAGAGACCCAGTACTTC. Combining the CDR3 with reference TRBV7-9 and TRBJ2-5 gives the whole variable domain DTGVSQNPRHKITKRGQNVTFRCDPISEHNRLYWYRQTLGQGPEFLTYFQNEAQLEKSRLLSDRFSAERPKGSFSTLEIQRTEQGDSAMYLCASRNGTVQETQYFGPGTRLLVL.

The chain joins TRBV6-6 to TRBJ2-7; 8 nucleotides match TRBD1. This CDR3 spans 16 amino acids. Germline assignment: CDR1 MNHNY and CDR2 SVGAGI (reference sequence). Trimming removed 2 bases from V and 3 bases from J; junction bases left unmatched: 9. DNA of the CDR3: TGTGCCAGCAGTTACCCAGGACAGGGAAGTCACTACGAGCAGTACTTC. It codes for CASSYPGQGSHYEQYF.